This T cell receptor (beta chain) was profiled in a study of cytomegalovirus exposure and HLA in healthy donors. Study-level background: From about 179 million T cells, an earlier analysis saw approximately 120 million unique TCR beta sequences. Around 86 million unique TCRs, all from HLA-typed donors, were included in an early release of the data.

Germline lookup yields CDR1 SGHRS and CDR2 YFSETQ. The CDR3 sequence is 17 residues long. Trimming removed 2 bases from V and 1 base from J; junction bases left unmatched: 5. General study results and limits: For most TCR beta V segments, an earlier analysis put the productive rate at about 90% or about 30% of the time.

With respect to this clone: As yet, its antigen is unknown.

Primers: 60 Vbeta forward and 13 Jbeta reverse. The repertoire was sequenced with immunoSEQ multiplex PCR; TCRdb's copy has only in-frame clones and lacks some. The profile covers hundreds of thousands of clones, with about 88% appearing a single time and 0.2% to 0.25% taken by the ten largest. The chain links TRBV5-1 to TRBJ2-1, with TRBD2 matching 11 bases. Sequencing was done on a sample of PBMCs. The sequence was collected from a girl aged 2-10 years in good health and CMV-seronegative. The CDR3 DNA sequence: TGCGCCAGCAGCTTCCTAGCGGGGGGTTCTTCCTACAATGAGCAGTTCTTC. Translating it yields CASSFLAGGSSYNEQFF.